These 30 T cell receptor beta chains came from one sample sequenced in a study of control samples from healthy donors and cancer patients. Clones were sequenced by immunoSEQ multiplex PCR, and TCRdb holds only the in-frame ones, with some missing. The data contain under 150,000 clones, just under 90% of them singletons. Specimen: PBMCs. These receptors originate from a man aged 45-60 years with head and neck cancer.

The V gene is TRBV9, the J gene TRBJ2-3; tentatively, D is TRBD1 or TRBD2 (5 bases each). The CDR3 has 15 amino acids. V was clipped by 0 bases and J by 10 bases, with 18 bases between them. The germline gives CDR1 SGDLS, CDR2 YYNGEE. The CDR3 DNA follows: TGTGCCAGCAGCGTAGGTTCCCGGGACCCCGAATCGCAGTATTTT. This encodes CASSVGSRDPESQYF.

This sequence joins TRBV7-9 and TRBJ1-2; no clear D. Trimming cost V 1 base and J 0 bases, with 6 bases left between them. The CDR3 is 14 residues long. Germline CDR1 reads SEHNR; CDR2 reads FQNEAQ (reference sequence). The chain's CDR3 is CASSLEDPNYGYTF. The CDR3 DNA reads TGTGCCAGCAGCTTAGAGGACCCTAACTATGGCTACACCTTC.

The rearrangement uses TRBV7-9 and TRBJ2-5, with 7 nucleotides matching TRBD1. V lost 5 bases and J lost 2; bases outside the gene matches: 2. The CDR3 sequence is 13 residues long. Germline lookup yields CDR1 SEHNR and CDR2 FQNEAQ (reference sequence). The CDR3 sequence: CASSQGDQETQYF. For the CDR3, the DNA is TGTGCCAGCAGCCAGGGGGATCAAGAGACCCAGTACTTC.

This clone came up once. The chain couples TRBV5-4 to TRBJ1-3; 11 bases match TRBD1. The CDR3 runs to 16 residues. From germline, CDR1 is SGHNT and CDR2 YYREEE (reference sequence). The V and J ends lost 5 bases and 4 bases, in that order; junction bases with no gene match: 8. Here the CDR3 reads CASSRGDRGNGNTIYF. CDR3 coding DNA: TGTGCCAGCAGTCGCGGGGACAGGGGGAACGGAAACACCATATATTTT. The full variable domain, its missing parts supplied by reference TRBV5-4 and TRBJ1-3, is ETGVTQSPTHLIKTRGQQVTLRCSSQSGHNTVSWYQQALGQGPQFIFQYYREEENGRGNFPPRFSGLQFPNYSSELNVNALELDDSALYLCASSRGDRGNGNTIYFGEGSWLTVV.

The chain employs TRBV12-3 or TRBV12-4 and TRBJ1-2; D is ambiguous. Trimming left V 1 base short and J 8 bases short, with 8 bases between. The CDR3 is made up of 12 amino acids. CDR3 nucleotides: TGTGCCAGCAGTTTAGGGGCGACGGGCTACACCTTC. Its translation: CASSLGATGYTF.

The CDR3 nucleotides read TGTGCCAGCACCTCCCAGTGGGCGAACACTGAAGCTTTCTTT. Its translation: CASTSQWANTEAFF. The chain combines TRBV5-4 with TRBJ1-1; D call uncertain. The CDR3 spans 14 residues. Germline V gene sequence: CDR1 SGHNT, CDR2 YYREEE (reference sequence). The germline V and J ends were trimmed by 6 bases and 1 base, with 13 bases remaining between them.

This clone was seen only a few times. This chain joins TRBV5-6 and TRBJ2-2, with D uncertain. Germline V gene data show CDR1 as SGHDT and CDR2 as YYEEEE. The V gene lost 2 bases and the J gene lost 5 bases, with 10 bases spanning the gap. CDR3 length: 14 residues. CDR3 sequence (DNA): TGTGCCAGCAGCTTTCGGGCGTATACCGGGGAGCTGTTTTTT. This codes for CASSFRAYTGELFF.

The CDR3 coding sequence is TGTGCCAGCAGCGTAGGGCTAGCGGGAGGCGGGGAGCTGTTTTTT. Translating gives CASSVGLAGGGELFF. The chain joins TRBV9 to TRBJ2-2; 11 bases fit TRBD2. Trimming at V came to 0 bases and at J to 7 bases, leaving 2 bases not matched to a gene. CDR1 and CDR2 from the germline V gene are SGDLS and YYNGEE. This CDR3 has 15 residues.

The rearrangement uses TRBV3-1 (or the pseudogene TRBV3-2) and TRBJ2-7; D possibly corresponds to TRBD1 (6 bases). The CDR3 has 16 residues. Trimming cost V 6 bases and J 1 base, with 19 bases left between them. CDR1 and CDR2 (germline): LGHDT, YNNKEL (reference sequence). This chain's CDR3 is CASRGQGSPFSYEQYF. The CDR3 DNA reads as TGTGCCAGCAGGGGCCAGGGGTCTCCGTTTTCCTACGAGCAGTACTTC.

This rearrangement joins TRBV5-4 to TRBJ2-3, with D uncertain. The CDR3 has 13 residues. Per the germline V gene, CDR1 is SGHNT and CDR2 is YYREEE (reference sequence). Trimming took 4 bases from V and 5 from J, leaving 11 bases between them. CDR3 DNA: TGTGCCAGCAGCACCCAGTTGGTAGATACGCAGTATTTT. This translates into CASSTQLVDTQYF. Using reference TRBV5-4 and TRBJ2-3 for the parts outside the CDR3, the full variable domain is ETGVTQSPTHLIKTRGQQVTLRCSSQSGHNTVSWYQQALGQGPQFIFQYYREEENGRGNFPPRFSGLQFPNYSSELNVNALELDDSALYLCASSTQLVDTQYFGPGTRLTVL.

The chain carries TRBV5-1 and TRBJ1-6, with D unclear. The CDR3 loop spans 13 amino acids. Trimming removed 8 bases at V and 7 bases at J, with 13 bases between. CDR1 SGHRS and CDR2 YFSETQ come from the germline V gene. The CDR3: CASTAVPNSPLHF. The CDR3 bases are TGCGCCAGTACGGCGGTCCCGAATTCACCCCTCCACTTT.

The CDR3 loop is CASSSPREETQYF. CDR3 DNA: TGTGCCAGCAGCTCACCGAGAGAAGAGACCCAGTACTTC. The J gene is TRBJ2-5, the V gene TRBV5-4; no clear D gene. The length of the CDR3 is 13 residues. V was clipped by 3 bases and J by 3 bases, with 9 bases between them. Germline CDR1 SGHNT, CDR2 YYREEE (reference sequence).

This chain uses TRBV6-5 with TRBJ1-2; no clear D gene. V lost 0 bases, J lost 6 bases, and 14 bases lay in between. Germline lookup yields CDR1 MNHEY and CDR2 SVGAGI. The CDR3 is made up of 15 amino acids. The CDR3 spells CASSYSGHLGDGYTF. CDR3 DNA: TGTGCCAGCAGTTACTCGGGCCACCTCGGTGATGGCTACACCTTC.

The chain links TRBV27 to TRBJ2-2; D not certain. The V end was cut by 6 bases, the J end by 6 bases, with 11 bases between. The CDR3 extends over 13 amino acids. CDR1 MNHEY and CDR2 SMNVEV come from the germline V gene (reference sequence). The DNA of the CDR3 is TGTGCCAGCAGCCTCCGCCCAGCCGGGGAGCTGTTTTTT. This translates into CASSLRPAGELFF.

V usage is TRBV6-5 and J usage is TRBJ2-1; 7 positions agree with TRBD2. From germline, CDR1 is MNHEY and CDR2 SVGAGI. Losses at the gene ends were 2 bases for V and 1 base for J; bases not matched to a gene: 2. The CDR3 contains 15 residues. The CDR3: CASSYGGESYNEQFF. CDR3 bases: TGTGCCAGCAGTTACGGGGGGGAGTCCTACAATGAGCAGTTCTTC.

This rearrangement joins TRBV28 to TRBJ1-2; D is perhaps TRBD1 (6 bases). The ends were cut back, 2 bases at V and 6 bases at J, with 19 bases in the middle. CDR3 length: 16 residues. Germline CDR1 MDHEN, CDR2 SYDVKM. The CDR3 is CASSLPDRNRAHGYTF. In nucleotides, the CDR3 is TGTGCCAGCAGTTTACCCGACCGGAACAGGGCGCATGGCTACACCTTC.

This chain uses TRBV19 with TRBJ2-3; possibly TRBD2 for D (6 bases). Germline V gene lookup returns CDR1 LNHDA and CDR2 SQIVND (reference sequence). The CDR3 sequence is 15 residues long. Between the trimmed V and J ends, which lost 5 bases and 2 bases, there was a span of 14 bases. CDR3 in DNA: TGTGCCAGTAGTTTAACGGGAGTTAACACAGATACGCAGTATTTT. It translates to CASSLTGVNTDTQYF.

This chain uses TRBV4-1 with TRBJ1-2, with no clear D. Germline V CDR1 and CDR2: MGHRA, YSYEKL. The V end was cut by 0 bases, the J end by 4 bases, with 9 bases between. There are 14 residues in the CDR3. The CDR3 DNA reads as TGCGCCAGCAGCCAAGATTACGACTTCTATGGCTACACCTTC. Translation gives CASSQDYDFYGYTF.

This clone was observed a single time. The V call is TRBV7-2, the J call TRBJ2-7; D call uncertain. The CDR3 has 14 residues. Germline V gene data show CDR1 as SGHTA and CDR2 as FQGNSA. V lost 1 base and J lost 6, with 13 bases in between. CDR3 sequence: CASSLGNPWLEQYF. DNA for the CDR3: TGTGCCAGCAGCTTAGGGAATCCCTGGCTCGAGCAGTACTTC.

The chain carries TRBV3-1 (or the pseudogene TRBV3-2) and TRBJ1-6; possibly TRBD1 for D (6 bases). V lost 4 bases to trimming and J lost 11 bases, with 15 bases between them. The germline CDR1 and CDR2 sequences are LGHDT and YNNKEL (reference sequence). This CDR3 has 14 residues. CDR3 residues: CASSLWGEGAPLHF. The CDR3 region has the DNA TGTGCCAGCAGCCTGTGGGGGGAGGGGGCACCCCTCCACTTT.

This clone was observed a few times. This rearrangement joins TRBV19 to TRBJ2-1, with 8 positions matching TRBD2. The length of the CDR3 is 13 residues. Germline V gene lookup returns CDR1 LNHDA and CDR2 SQIVND (reference sequence). The V segment lost 7 bases and the J segment 8 bases; nucleotides outside the gene matches: 7. This CDR3 reads CASKSGGPHEQFF. The CDR3 DNA is TGTGCCAGTAAATCGGGGGGGCCCCATGAGCAGTTCTTC.

The V and J genes are TRBV27 and TRBJ2-7; D perhaps matches TRBD1 (6 bases). V was trimmed by 7 bases and J by 4 bases, leaving 17 bases between them. CDR1 and CDR2 from the germline V gene are MNHEY and SMNVEV (reference sequence). This CDR3 is 14 amino acids long. This CDR3 is CASNRGGQQYEQYF. CDR3 bases: TGTGCCAGCAATAGGGGTGGACAGCAGTACGAGCAGTACTTC.

The chain combines TRBV4-2 with TRBJ2-1; possibly TRBD2 for D (6 bases). Trimming took off 0 bases at V and 4 bases at J, with 10 bases between the two ends. CDR1 and CDR2 (germline): LGHNA, YNFKEQ. There are 15 residues in the CDR3. For the CDR3, the DNA is TGTGCCAGCAGCCAAGATGGGACTGGATACAATGAGCAGTTCTTC. Translation: CASSQDGTGYNEQFF.

This chain joins TRBV2 and TRBJ1-1; 7 bases align to TRBD1. CDR1 and CDR2 (germline): SNHLY, FYNNEI. V dropped 7 bases and J dropped 0; count of bases not matched to a gene: 11. The CDR3 sequence is 16 residues long. The CDR3 sequence: CASMQPLGQLNTEAFF. The CDR3 nucleotides are TGTGCCAGCATGCAGCCATTGGGACAGCTGAACACTGAAGCTTTCTTT. Full variable domain (rest looked up from reference TRBV2 and TRBJ1-1): EPEVTQTPSHQVTQMGQEVILRCVPISNHLYFYWYRQILGQKVEFLVSFYNNEISEKSEIFDDQFSVERPDGSNFTLKIRSTKLEDSAMYFCASMQPLGQLNTEAFFGQGTRLTVV.

The chain is built from TRBV3-1 (or the pseudogene TRBV3-2) and TRBJ2-1, with TRBD2 matching over 8 bases. The CDR3 runs 16 residues. The germline CDR1 and CDR2 sequences are LGHDT and YNNKEL (reference sequence). The ends lost 1 base at V and 5 bases at J; junction bases unmatched: 7. CDR3: CASSQVGRGGHNEQFF. DNA of the CDR3: TGTGCCAGCAGCCAAGTCGGGAGGGGGGGCCACAATGAGCAGTTCTTC.

CDR3 amino acids: CSVSQGAGQPQHF. The CDR3 DNA is TGCAGCGTTTCCCAGGGGGCAGGTCAGCCCCAGCATTTT. The chain employs TRBV29-1 and TRBJ1-5, with 8 bases fitting TRBD1. Germline V lookup: CDR1 SQVTM, CDR2 ANQGSEA. The CDR3 extends over 13 amino acids. V shed 5 bases, J shed 6 bases, and the junction held 6 bases outside the gene matches.

The chain employs TRBV6-5 and TRBJ1-4; possibly TRBD1 for D (6 bases). Trimming left V 4 bases short and J 8 bases short, with 17 bases between. This CDR3 region has 15 residues. Germline assignment: CDR1 MNHEY and CDR2 SVGAGI. CDR3 bases: TGTGCCAGCAGTTCAACCCAGGGGAAAGGAGAAAAACTGTTTTTT. Amino acids: CASSSTQGKGEKLFF.

This sequence joins TRBV5-1 and TRBJ2-2; D is possibly TRBD1 or TRBD2 (5 bases each). V was shortened by 8 bases and J by 1 base, with 15 bases between the two germline ends. The CDR3 sequence is 15 residues long. CDR1 and CDR2 from the germline V gene are SGHRS and YFSETQ. The CDR3 nucleotides are TGCGCCAGTCGACCCGGGACCGTGAACACCGGGGAGCTGTTTTTT. Amino acid sequence: CASRPGTVNTGELFF.

This chain joins TRBV6-6 and TRBJ2-3; D possibly corresponds to TRBD2 (5 bases). Germline V gene data show CDR1 as MNHNY and CDR2 as SVGAGI (reference sequence). Between the trimmed V and J ends, which lost 3 bases and 4 bases, there was a span of 14 bases. The CDR3 contains 15 residues. DNA of the CDR3: TGTGCCAGCAGTTATCGGGGAGACGGGCCAGATACGCAGTATTTT. Its translation is CASSYRGDGPDTQYF.

The gene calls are TRBV3-1 (or the pseudogene TRBV3-2) and TRBJ1-1; D is ambiguous. CDR3 length: 15 amino acids. From germline, CDR1 is LGHDT and CDR2 YNNKEL (reference sequence). V lost 3 bases and J lost 2, with 13 bases in between. CDR3 protein: CASSHNPGFNTEAFF. The CDR3 nucleotides read TGTGCCAGCAGCCATAACCCGGGTTTTAACACTGAAGCTTTCTTT.